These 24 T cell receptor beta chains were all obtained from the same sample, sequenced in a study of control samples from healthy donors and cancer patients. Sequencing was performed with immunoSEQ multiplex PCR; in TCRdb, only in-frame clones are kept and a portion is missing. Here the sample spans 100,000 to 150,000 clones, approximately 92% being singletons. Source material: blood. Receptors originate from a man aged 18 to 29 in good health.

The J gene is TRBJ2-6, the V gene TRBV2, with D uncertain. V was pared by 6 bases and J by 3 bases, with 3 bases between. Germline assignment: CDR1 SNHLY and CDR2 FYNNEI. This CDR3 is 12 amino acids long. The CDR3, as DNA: TGTGCCAGCAGCCGTGGGGCCAACGTCCTGACTTTC. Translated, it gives CASSRGANVLTF.

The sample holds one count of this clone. DNA for the CDR3: TGTGCCAGCAGCCGTCGGGACGGCACAGATACGCAGTATTTT. Residues: CASSRRDGTDTQYF. This chain uses TRBV3-1 (or the pseudogene TRBV3-2) with TRBJ2-3, with D perhaps matching TRBD1 or TRBD2 (5 bases each). CDR1 and CDR2 from the germline V gene are LGHDT and YNNKEL (reference sequence). Trimming removed 4 bases at V and 1 base at J, with 9 bases between. CDR3 length: 14 residues.

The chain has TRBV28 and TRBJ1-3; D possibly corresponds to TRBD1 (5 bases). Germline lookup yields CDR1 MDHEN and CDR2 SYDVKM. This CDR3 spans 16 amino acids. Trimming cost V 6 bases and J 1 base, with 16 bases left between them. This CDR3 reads CASSPAGSRSGNTIYF. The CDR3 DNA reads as TGTGCCAGCAGCCCCGCAGGGTCAAGGTCTGGAAACACCATATATTTT.

CDR3 protein: CATSRDGGPQYF. In nucleotides, the CDR3 is TGTGCCACCAGCAGGGACGGGGGGCCCCAGTATTTT. This chain links TRBV15 with TRBJ2-3; a weak D match, TRBD2 (7 bases). The CDR3 consists of 12 residues. The germline V gene encodes CDR1 LNHNV and CDR2 YYDKDF (reference sequence). Trimming pared 3 bases from V and 12 bases from J, leaving 13 bases between.

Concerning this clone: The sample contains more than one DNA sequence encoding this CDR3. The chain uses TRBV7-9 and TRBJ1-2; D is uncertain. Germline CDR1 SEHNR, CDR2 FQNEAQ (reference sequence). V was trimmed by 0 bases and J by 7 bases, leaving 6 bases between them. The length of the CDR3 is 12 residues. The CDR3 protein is CASSLALGGYTF. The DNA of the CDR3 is TGTGCCAGCAGCTTAGCCCTGGGTGGCTACACCTTC.

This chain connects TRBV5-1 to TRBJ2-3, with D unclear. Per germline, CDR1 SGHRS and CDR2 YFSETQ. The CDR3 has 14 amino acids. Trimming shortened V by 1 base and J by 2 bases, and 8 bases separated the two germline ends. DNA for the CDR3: TGCGCCAGCAGCTTGAACTCGGTCACAGATACGCAGTATTTT. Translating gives CASSLNSVTDTQYF.

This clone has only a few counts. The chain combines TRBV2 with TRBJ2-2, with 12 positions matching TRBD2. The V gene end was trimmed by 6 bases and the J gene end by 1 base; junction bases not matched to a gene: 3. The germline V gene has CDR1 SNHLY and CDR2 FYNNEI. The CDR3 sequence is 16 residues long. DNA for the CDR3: TGTGCCAGCAGCCCGACTAGCGGGGGGAACACCGGGGAGCTGTTTTTT. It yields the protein CASSPTSGGNTGELFF.

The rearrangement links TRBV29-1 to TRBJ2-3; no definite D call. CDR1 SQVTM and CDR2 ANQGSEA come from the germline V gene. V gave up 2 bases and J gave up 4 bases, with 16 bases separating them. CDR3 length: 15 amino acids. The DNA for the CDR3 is TGCAGCGTTGAAAACGCTTTGCAGCAGCCAGATACGCAGTATTTT. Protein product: CSVENALQQPDTQYF.

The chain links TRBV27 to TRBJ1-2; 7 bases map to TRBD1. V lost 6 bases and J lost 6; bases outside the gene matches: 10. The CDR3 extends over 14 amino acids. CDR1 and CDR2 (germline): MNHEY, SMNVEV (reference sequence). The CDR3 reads CASSGTDLFHGYTF. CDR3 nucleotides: TGTGCCAGCAGCGGGACAGATCTCTTCCATGGCTACACCTTC.

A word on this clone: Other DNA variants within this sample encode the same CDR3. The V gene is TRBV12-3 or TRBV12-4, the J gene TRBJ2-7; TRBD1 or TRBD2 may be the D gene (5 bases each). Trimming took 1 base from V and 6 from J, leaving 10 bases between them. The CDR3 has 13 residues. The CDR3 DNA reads TGTGCCAGCAGTTTAGGAGGGGCCGGCGAGCAGTACTTC. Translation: CASSLGGAGEQYF.

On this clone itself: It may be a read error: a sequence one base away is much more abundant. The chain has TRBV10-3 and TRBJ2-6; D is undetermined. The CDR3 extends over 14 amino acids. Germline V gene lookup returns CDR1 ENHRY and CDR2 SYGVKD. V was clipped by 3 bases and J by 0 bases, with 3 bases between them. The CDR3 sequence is CAISDSSGANVLTF. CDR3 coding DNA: TGTGCCATCAGTGACAGCTCTGGGGCCAACGTCCTGACTTTC.

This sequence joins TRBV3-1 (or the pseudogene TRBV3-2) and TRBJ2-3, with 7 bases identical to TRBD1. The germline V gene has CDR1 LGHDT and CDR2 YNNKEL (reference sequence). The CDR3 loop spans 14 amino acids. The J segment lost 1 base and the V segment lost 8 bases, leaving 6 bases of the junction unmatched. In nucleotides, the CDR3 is TGTGCCAGCGGCAGACAGGGAGGCACAGATACGCAGTATTTT. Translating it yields CASGRQGGTDTQYF.

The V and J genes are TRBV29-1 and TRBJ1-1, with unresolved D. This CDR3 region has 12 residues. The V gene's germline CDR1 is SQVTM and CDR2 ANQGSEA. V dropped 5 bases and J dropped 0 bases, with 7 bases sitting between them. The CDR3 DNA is TGCAGCGTTAGTGGCCTGAACACTGAAGCTTTCTTT. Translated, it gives CSVSGLNTEAFF. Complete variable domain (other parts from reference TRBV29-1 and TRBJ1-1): SAVISQKPSRDICQRGTSLTIQCQVDSQVTMMFWYRQQPGQSLTLIATANQGSEATYESGFVIDKFPISRPNLTFSTLTVSNMSPEDSSIYLCSVSGLNTEAFFGQGTRLTVV.

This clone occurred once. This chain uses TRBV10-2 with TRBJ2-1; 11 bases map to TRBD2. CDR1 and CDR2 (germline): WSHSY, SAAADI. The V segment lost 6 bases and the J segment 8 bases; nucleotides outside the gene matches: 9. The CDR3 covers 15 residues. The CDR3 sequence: CASRSISGGAYEQFF. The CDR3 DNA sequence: TGCGCCAGCAGATCAATTAGCGGGGGGGCTTATGAGCAGTTCTTC.

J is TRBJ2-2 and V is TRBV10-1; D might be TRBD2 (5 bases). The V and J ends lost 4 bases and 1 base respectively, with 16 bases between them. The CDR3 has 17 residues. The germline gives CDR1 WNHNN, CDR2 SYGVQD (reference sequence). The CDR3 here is CASSVFVISENTGELFF. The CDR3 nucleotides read TGCGCCAGCAGTGTATTTGTTATTAGCGAGAACACCGGGGAGCTGTTTTTT.

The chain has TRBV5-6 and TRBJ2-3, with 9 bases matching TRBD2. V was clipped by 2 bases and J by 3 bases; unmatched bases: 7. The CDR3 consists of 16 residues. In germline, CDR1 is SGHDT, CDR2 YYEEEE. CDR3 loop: CASSFLRGGQTDTQYF. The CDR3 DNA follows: TGTGCCAGCAGCTTCTTGCGGGGGGGCCAGACAGATACGCAGTATTTT.

CDR3 nucleotides: TGTGCCAGCAGCTTATTAGTTTTGGGCACAGATACGCAGTATTTT. Translation: CASSLLVLGTDTQYF. The chain employs TRBV11-1 and TRBJ2-3; D remains ambiguous. The CDR3 loop spans 15 amino acids. Germline V lookup: CDR1 SGHAT, CDR2 FQDESV (reference sequence). The ends were cut back, 2 bases at V and 1 base at J, with 10 bases in the middle.

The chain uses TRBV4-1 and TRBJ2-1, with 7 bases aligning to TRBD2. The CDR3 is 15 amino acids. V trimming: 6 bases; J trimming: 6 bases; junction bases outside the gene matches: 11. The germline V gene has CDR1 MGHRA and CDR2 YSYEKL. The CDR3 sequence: CASSRGASGSNEQFF. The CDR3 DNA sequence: TGCGCCAGCAGTCGAGGGGCTAGCGGATCCAATGAGCAGTTCTTC.

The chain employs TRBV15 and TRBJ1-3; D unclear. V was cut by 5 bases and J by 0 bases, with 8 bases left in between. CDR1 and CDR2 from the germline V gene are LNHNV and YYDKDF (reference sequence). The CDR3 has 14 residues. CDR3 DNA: TGTGCCACCAGCCAGGACCTCTCTGGAAACACCATATATTTT. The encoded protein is CATSQDLSGNTIYF. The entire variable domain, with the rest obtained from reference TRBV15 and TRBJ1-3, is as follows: DAMVIQNPRYQVTQFGKPVTLSCSQTLNHNVMYWYQQKSSQAPKLLFHYYDKDFNNEADTPDNFQSRRPNTSFCFLDIRSPGLGDTAMYLCATSQDLSGNTIYFGEGSWLTVV.

DNA of the CDR3: TGTGCCATCAGGAGACTAGCGGGGGGAGACGAGCAGTACTTC. This gives the protein CAIRRLAGGDEQYF. The rearrangement uses TRBV10-3 and TRBJ2-7; 13 nucleotides line up with TRBD2. Germline loops: CDR1 ENHRY, CDR2 SYGVKD. The J segment lost 5 bases and the V segment lost 6 bases, leaving 4 bases of the junction unmatched. The CDR3 runs 14 residues.

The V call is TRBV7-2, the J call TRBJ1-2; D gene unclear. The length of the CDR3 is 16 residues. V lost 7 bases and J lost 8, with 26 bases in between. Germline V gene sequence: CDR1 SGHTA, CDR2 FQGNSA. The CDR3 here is CASKRSFSGTDGGYTF. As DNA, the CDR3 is TGTGCCAGCAAACGGAGTTTTTCGGGAACGGACGGGGGCTACACCTTC.

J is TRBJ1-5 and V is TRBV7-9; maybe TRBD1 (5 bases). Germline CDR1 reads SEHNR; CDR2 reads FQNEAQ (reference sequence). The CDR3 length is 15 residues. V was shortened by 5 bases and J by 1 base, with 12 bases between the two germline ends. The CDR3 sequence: CASSGRGGSNQPQHF. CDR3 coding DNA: TGTGCCAGCAGCGGAAGGGGAGGGAGCAATCAGCCCCAGCATTTT.

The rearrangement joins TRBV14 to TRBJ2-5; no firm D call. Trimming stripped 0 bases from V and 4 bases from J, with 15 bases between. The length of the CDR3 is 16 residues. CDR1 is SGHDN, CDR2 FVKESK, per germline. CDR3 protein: CASSQDVSETSETQYF. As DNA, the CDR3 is TGTGCCAGCAGCCAAGATGTTTCGGAGACTTCAGAGACCCAGTACTTC.

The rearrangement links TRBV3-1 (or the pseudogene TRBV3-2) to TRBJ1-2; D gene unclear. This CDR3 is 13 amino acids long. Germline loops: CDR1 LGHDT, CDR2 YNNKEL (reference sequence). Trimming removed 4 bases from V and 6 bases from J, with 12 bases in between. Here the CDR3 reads CASSPEGLHGYTF. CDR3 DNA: TGTGCCAGCAGCCCCGAGGGCCTGCATGGCTACACCTTC.